These 27 T cell receptor beta chains share one sample of origin, sequenced in a study of T cell responses to AZD1222 COVID-19 vaccine. Only in-frame clones appear in the TCRdb table, and some are missing; sequencing was by immunoSEQ multiplex PCR. The sample includes just over 150,000 clones, 90% of them seen just once. The source was peripheral blood, collected 28 days after the second AZD1222 dose. The receptor set was obtained from an adult who received the AZD1222 COVID-19 vaccine.

V gene TRBV15 combines with J gene TRBJ1-5; 7 nucleotides align to TRBD1. The germline gives CDR1 LNHNV, CDR2 YYDKDF (reference sequence). This CDR3 spans 15 amino acids. V lost 3 bases and J lost 2; bases outside the gene matches: 4. CDR3 protein: CATSRDTGGNQPQHF. DNA of the CDR3: TGTGCCACCAGCAGGGATACAGGGGGCAATCAGCCCCAGCATTTT.

The chain employs TRBV28 and TRBJ1-5; D ambiguous. The CDR3 totals 17 residues. Germline values: CDR1 MDHEN, CDR2 SYDVKM. V was pared by 7 bases and J by 0 bases, with 19 bases between. In DNA, the CDR3 is TGTGCCAGCAACCTCGTTTCACCGTACTATAGCAATCAGCCCCAGCATTTT. As protein: CASNLVSPYYSNQPQHF.

The V gene is TRBV19, the J gene TRBJ1-1; D call uncertain. Between the trimmed V and J ends, which lost 5 bases and 0 bases, there was a span of 13 bases. Germline CDR1 LNHDA, CDR2 SQIVND (reference sequence). The CDR3 has 15 amino acids. The CDR3 DNA reads TGTGCCAGTAGTCTCGGGGTGGCAATGAACACTGAAGCTTTCTTT. As protein: CASSLGVAMNTEAFF. The entire variable domain, with the rest obtained from reference TRBV19 and TRBJ1-1, is as follows: DGGITQSPKYLFRKEGQNVTLSCEQNLNHDAMYWYRQDPGQGLRLIYYSQIVNDFQKGDIAEGYSVSREKKESFPLTVTSAQKNPTAFYLCASSLGVAMNTEAFFGQGTRLTVV.

This chain joins TRBV28 and TRBJ1-5, with D uncertain. Between the trimmed V and J ends, which lost 8 bases and 7 bases, there was a span of 18 bases. The CDR3 length is 14 residues. Germline V gene sequence: CDR1 MDHEN, CDR2 SYDVKM. The CDR3 nucleotides read TGTGCCAGCCGATCTGCAGGTTTTGGACAGCCCCAGCATTTT. It translates to CASRSAGFGQPQHF.

This chain connects TRBV19 to TRBJ2-1; 11 bases match TRBD2. This CDR3 is built from 16 residues. CDR1 LNHDA and CDR2 SQIVND come from the germline V gene (reference sequence). Trimming at V came to 7 bases and at J to 9 bases, leaving 14 bases not matched to a gene. The CDR3 protein is CASTPNSLAGGTEQFF. The CDR3, as DNA: TGTGCCAGTACCCCTAATTCGCTAGCGGGAGGAACTGAGCAGTTCTTC.

The rearrangement links TRBV18 to TRBJ1-4; possible D gene TRBD1, 5 bases. Trimming cost V 5 bases and J 4 bases, with 11 bases left between them. The germline V gene encodes CDR1 KGHSH and CDR2 LQKENI. The CDR3 loop spans 14 amino acids. The CDR3 protein is CASSTQGSNEKLFF. CDR3 nucleotides: TGTGCCAGCTCAACCCAGGGAAGTAATGAAAAACTGTTTTTT.

This clone was seen only once. The gene calls are TRBV19 and TRBJ1-2; tentatively, D is TRBD1 (6 bases). The CDR3 is 14 residues long. CDR1 is LNHDA and CDR2 is SQIVND in the germline V gene (reference sequence). V was cut by 7 bases and J by 5 bases, with 17 bases left in between. The CDR3 region has the DNA TGTGCCAGTACCCTCCCCCAGGGGAGGTATGGCTACACCTTC. It yields the protein CASTLPQGRYGYTF.

As to this clone: Other nucleotide sequences in the sample specify the same CDR3. The CDR3 DNA is TGCAGTGCTCCGAGATTGGAGACCCAGTACTTC. This gives the protein CSAPRLETQYF. The rearrangement uses TRBV20-1 and TRBJ2-5; no firm D call. The germline V gene has CDR1 DFQATT and CDR2 SNEGSKA (reference sequence). CDR3 length: 11 amino acids. V lost 5 bases, J lost 5 bases, and 9 bases lay in between.

The chain links TRBV15 to TRBJ2-2; 8 positions agree with TRBD2. CDR1 and CDR2 (germline): LNHNV, YYDKDF (reference sequence). The V and J ends lost 0 bases and 7 bases, in that order; junction bases with no gene match: 10. The CDR3 covers 17 residues. DNA for the CDR3: TGTGCCACCAGCAGAGACGGATCGGGGGGGCCTCTCGGGGAGCTGTTTTTT. Protein product: CATSRDGSGGPLGELFF.

The chain has TRBV7-9 and TRBJ1-6; D gene uncertain. This CDR3 is 16 amino acids long. Trimming cost V 5 bases and J 9 bases, with 20 bases left between them. Germline assignment: CDR1 SEHNR and CDR2 FQNEAQ (reference sequence). This CDR3 is CASSPHVIPRGSPLHF. The CDR3 region has the DNA TGTGCCAGCAGCCCGCATGTGATCCCCCGTGGTTCACCCCTCCACTTT.

The rearrangement uses TRBV3-1 (or the pseudogene TRBV3-2) and TRBJ2-2, with TRBD1 identical over 7 bases. V trimming: 2 bases; J trimming: 1 base; junction bases outside the gene matches: 4. Germline CDR1 reads LGHDT; CDR2 reads YNNKEL (reference sequence). This CDR3 has 16 amino acids. The CDR3 region has the DNA TGTGCCAGCAGCCAATGGGGACAGAAGAACACCGGGGAGCTGTTTTTT. It is translated as CASSQWGQKNTGELFF.

The chain is built from TRBV27 and TRBJ1-4, with D possibly being TRBD1 (5 bases). The V end was cut by 4 bases, the J end by 3 bases, with 15 bases between. Germline loops: CDR1 MNHEY, CDR2 SMNVEV (reference sequence). This CDR3 spans 16 amino acids. CDR3: CASSSDSGAANEKLFF. Written as DNA, the CDR3 is TGTGCCAGCAGTTCCGACTCCGGGGCGGCTAATGAAAAACTGTTTTTT.

The rearrangement uses TRBV7-9 and TRBJ1-3, with a tentative D call TRBD1 (5 bases). The germline V gene has CDR1 SEHNR and CDR2 FQNEAQ (reference sequence). Trimming took off 2 bases at V and 0 bases at J, with 14 bases between the two ends. The CDR3 consists of 17 residues. The CDR3: CASSLSEGVSSGNTIYF. Here the CDR3 DNA reads TGTGCCAGCAGCTTAAGTGAAGGGGTCTCCTCTGGAAACACCATATATTTT.

This clone was observed a single time. V gene TRBV5-1 combines with J gene TRBJ1-2; D might be TRBD1 (5 bases). CDR3 length: 13 amino acids. CDR1 is SGHRS and CDR2 is YFSETQ in the germline V gene. V lost 0 bases, J lost 10 bases, and 13 bases lay in between. DNA of the CDR3: TGCGCCAGCAGCTTGGGGCCGGGGGAGGACTACACCTTC. Translating it yields CASSLGPGEDYTF.

The chain employs TRBV28 and TRBJ2-1, with unresolved D. The V gene's germline CDR1 is MDHEN and CDR2 SYDVKM. The CDR3 length is 12 residues. Trimming removed 1 base from V and 10 bases from J, with 8 bases in between. CDR3 sequence reads: CASSLYPSEQFF. As DNA, the CDR3 is TGTGCCAGCAGTTTATATCCCAGCGAGCAGTTCTTC. The full variable domain, with the rest looked up from reference TRBV28 and TRBJ2-1, is DVKVTQSSRYLVKRTGEKVFLECVQDMDHENMFWYRQDPGLGLRLIYFSYDVKMKEKGDIPEGYSVSREKKERFSLILESASTNQTSMYLCASSLYPSEQFFGPGTRLTVL.

The chain carries TRBV28 and TRBJ1-5, with unresolved D. V was cut by 8 bases and J by 2 bases, with 16 bases left in between. The germline V gene has CDR1 MDHEN and CDR2 SYDVKM. CDR3 length: 15 amino acids. CDR3 amino acids: CASGGGGIGNQPQHF. The CDR3 region has the DNA TGTGCCAGCGGCGGAGGAGGTATCGGCAATCAGCCCCAGCATTTT.

The chain joins TRBV2 to TRBJ1-5; 10 bases fit TRBD1. In germline, CDR1 is SNHLY, CDR2 FYNNEI. V lost 6 bases and J lost 2; bases outside the gene matches: 4. This CDR3 is built from 15 residues. In nucleotides, the CDR3 is TGTGCCAGCAGCCGGGACAGGGGTGGCAATCAGCCCCAGCATTTT. Its protein is CASSRDRGGNQPQHF.

The chain couples TRBV2 to TRBJ2-5, with no clear D. CDR1 and CDR2 (germline): SNHLY, FYNNEI. With 8 bases removed from V and 5 bases from J, the gap between germline ends came to 6 bases. The CDR3 totals 10 residues. The CDR3 sequence: CASGEETQYF. In DNA form, the CDR3 reads TGTGCCAGCGGAGAGGAGACCCAGTACTTC. Full variable domain (remainder filled in from reference TRBV2 and TRBJ2-5): EPEVTQTPSHQVTQMGQEVILRCVPISNHLYFYWYRQILGQKVEFLVSFYNNEISEKSEIFDDQFSVERPDGSNFTLKIRSTKLEDSAMYFCASGEETQYFGPGTRLLVL.

The chain is built from TRBV24-1 and TRBJ2-7, with TRBD1 as a possible D gene (5 bases). The V gene lost 3 bases and the J gene lost 2 bases, with 10 bases spanning the gap. The CDR3 runs 14 residues. The germline gives CDR1 KGHDR, CDR2 SFDVKD. CDR3 coding DNA: TGTGCCACCAGTGATCAGGGCCTACCCTACGAGCAGTACTTC. Residues: CATSDQGLPYEQYF.

This chain links TRBV3-1 (or the pseudogene TRBV3-2) with TRBJ2-3; D gene ambiguous. The germline V and J ends were trimmed by 4 bases and 2 bases, with 13 bases remaining between them. The CDR3 loop spans 15 amino acids. The germline V gene has CDR1 LGHDT and CDR2 YNNKEL (reference sequence). The CDR3: CASSPASRVTDTQYF. The CDR3 coding sequence is TGTGCCAGCAGCCCTGCCTCTCGGGTCACAGATACGCAGTATTTT.

This chain uses TRBV19 with TRBJ1-2, with a tentative D call TRBD1 (6 bases). The V and J ends lost 3 bases and 8 bases respectively, with 16 bases between them. This CDR3 contains 14 residues. CDR1 is LNHDA and CDR2 is SQIVND in the germline V gene (reference sequence). Here the CDR3 reads CASSMGTGIVGYTF. CDR3 nucleotide sequence: TGTGCCAGTAGTATGGGTACAGGGATAGTCGGCTACACCTTC.

The gene calls are TRBV28 and TRBJ2-7, with 10 bases lining up with TRBD2. V lost 3 bases, J lost 5 bases, and 16 bases stayed unmatched. CDR1 is MDHEN, CDR2 SYDVKM, per germline. The CDR3 spans 18 residues. CDR3 residues: CASSFIGATSGMWDEQYF. In nucleotides, the CDR3 is TGTGCCAGCAGTTTTATAGGGGCAACTAGCGGGATGTGGGACGAGCAGTACTTC.

The chain recombines TRBV5-1 with TRBJ1-1, with unresolved D. Trimming cost V 5 bases and J 4 bases, with 15 bases left between them. The CDR3 covers 14 residues. CDR1 and CDR2 (germline): SGHRS, YFSETQ. The CDR3 sequence: CASRRAPDATEAFF. The DNA of the CDR3 is TGCGCCAGCAGAAGGGCACCTGATGCCACTGAAGCTTTCTTT. Full variable domain (rest looked up from reference TRBV5-1 and TRBJ1-1): KAGVTQTPRYLIKTRGQQVTLSCSPISGHRSVSWYQQTPGQGLQFLFEYFSETQRNKGNFPGRFSGRQFSNSRSEMNVSTLELGDSALYLCASRRAPDATEAFFGQGTRLTVV.

This chain joins TRBV2 and TRBJ2-3, with 9 bases matching TRBD1. The CDR3 runs to 19 residues. V gave up 6 bases and J gave up 4 bases; unmatched junction bases: 20. Per germline, CDR1 SNHLY and CDR2 FYNNEI. CDR3 region: CASSLGQGIIEVGADTQYF. The DNA of the CDR3 is TGTGCCAGCAGCCTAGGACAGGGGATTATCGAAGTAGGCGCAGATACGCAGTATTTT.

This sequence joins TRBV28 and TRBJ1-5; D remains ambiguous. V was trimmed by 5 bases and J by 9 bases, leaving 8 bases between them. This CDR3 has 11 residues. The V gene's germline CDR1 is MDHEN and CDR2 SYDVKM. The CDR3 protein is CASSLLGPQHF. The CDR3 region has the DNA TGTGCCAGCAGTCTGCTCGGGCCCCAGCATTTT.

V usage is TRBV4-2 and J usage is TRBJ2-3; D could derive from TRBD1 or TRBD2 (5 bases each). The length of the CDR3 is 15 residues. Trimming removed 0 bases from V and 6 bases from J, with 13 bases in between. Germline CDR1 and CDR2: LGHNA and YNFKEQ. The chain's CDR3 is CASSQEGTRPDTQYF. The CDR3 coding sequence is TGTGCCAGCAGCCAAGAAGGGACCCGCCCCGATACGCAGTATTTT.

This chain links TRBV7-2 with TRBJ2-7; 7 bases agree with TRBD1. CDR1 is SGHTA, CDR2 FQGNSA, per germline. This CDR3 has 15 amino acids. The trim removed 5 bases at V and 2 bases at J, leaving 9 bases unmatched. The DNA of the CDR3 is TGTGCCAGCAGCCCGGCCGGGACAGAACCCTACGAGCAGTACTTC. Translation gives CASSPAGTEPYEQYF.